The 13 T cell receptor beta chains given below trace back to one sample, sequenced in a study of monozygotic twins with inflammatory bowel disease. No DNA is given; TCRdb re-called the 5' RACE reads and lists each CDR3 protein once. This table lists some 150,000 distinct CDR3 sequences. The sample consisted of blood. These receptors all stem from a human donor with ulcerative colitis or Crohn's disease, or a healthy co-twin of an affected twin (not recorded which).

The chain employs TRBV7-3 and TRBJ1-6. The CDR3 extends over 14 amino acids. In germline, CDR1 is SGHTA, CDR2 FQGTGA. The CDR3 loop is CASSFDGYNSPLHF.

The chain is built from TRBV18 and TRBJ1-5; TCRdb's D call, TRBD1, is unchecked because there is no DNA. Germline V lookup: CDR1 KGHSH, CDR2 LQKENI. CDR3 length equals 14 residues. The CDR3 spells CASSWTGANQPQHF.

V is TRBV6-1 and J is TRBJ2-7; with no DNA, the TCRdb D assignment of TRBD2 cannot be verified. Germline V gene data show CDR1 as MNHNS and CDR2 as SASEGT. CDR3 length: 14 residues. The chain's CDR3 is CASSVSEGSYEQYF.

The chain is built from TRBV10-3 and TRBJ2-7; no DNA is available, so the TRBD1 call from TCRdb remains unchecked. Looked up from germline, CDR1 is ENHRY and CDR2 is SYGVKD. The CDR3 length is 14 residues. The CDR3 loop reads CAIGAGTGYYEQYF.

The chain carries TRBV15 and TRBJ1-1. The CDR3 sequence is 13 residues long. CDR1 and CDR2 from the germline V gene are LNHNV and YYDKDF (reference sequence). CDR3 in amino acids: CATSRVTWTEAFF.

The rearrangement links TRBV11-3 to TRBJ1-6. This CDR3 has 15 amino acids. CDR1 is SGHNT and CDR2 is YENEEA in the germline V gene. CDR3 sequence reads: CASSDRPLDNSPLHF. The full variable domain, rest sourced from reference TRBV11-3 and TRBJ1-6, is EAGVVQSPRYKIIEKKQPVAFWCNPISGHNTLYWYLQNLGQGPELLIRYENEEAVDDSQLPKDRFSAERLKGVDSTLKIQPAELGDSAVYLCASSDRPLDNSPLHFGNGTRLTVT.

The chain has TRBV28 and TRBJ1-5; TCRdb's D gene call, TRBD1, goes unchecked for lack of DNA. Germline values: CDR1 MDHEN, CDR2 SYDVKM. This CDR3 spans 14 amino acids. CDR3 region: CASSTADNGKPQHF.

The chain couples TRBV4-2 to TRBJ2-4. CDR3 length: 13 residues. CDR1 and CDR2 (germline): LGHNA, YNFKEQ. The CDR3 spells CASSQDRQHIQYF.

This sequence joins TRBV5-4 and TRBJ2-3; without DNA, the TCRdb call of TRBD1 cannot be checked. The CDR3 is made up of 14 amino acids. The V gene's germline CDR1 is SGHNT and CDR2 YYREEE (reference sequence). CDR3 sequence reads: CASSSWTAVDTQYF.

The V gene is TRBV7-9, the J gene TRBJ2-3. Germline V gene data show CDR1 as SEHNR and CDR2 as FQNEAQ (reference sequence). This CDR3 has 15 amino acids. CDR3: CASSLVSLAADTQYF. The whole variable domain, filled in from reference TRBV7-9 and TRBJ2-3, reads DTGVSQNPRHKITKRGQNVTFRCDPISEHNRLYWYRQTLGQGPEFLTYFQNEAQLEKSRLLSDRFSAERPKGSFSTLEIQRTEQGDSAMYLCASSLVSLAADTQYFGPGTRLTVL.

The V call is TRBV20-1, the J call TRBJ2-3; TCRdb gives TRBD2 as the D gene, but with no DNA this cannot be confirmed. The CDR3 extends over 13 amino acids. Germline V lookup: CDR1 DFQATT, CDR2 SNEGSKA (reference sequence). CDR3 sequence reads: CSAPTSGTDTQYF.

The chain has TRBV7-9 and TRBJ2-7; TCRdb returns TRBD1, unconfirmable since there is no DNA. Germline values: CDR1 SEHNR, CDR2 FQNEAQ (reference sequence). This CDR3 spans 14 amino acids. The chain's CDR3 is CASSRTENSYEQYF. Full variable domain (rest looked up from reference TRBV7-9 and TRBJ2-7): DTGVSQNPRHKITKRGQNVTFRCDPISEHNRLYWYRQTLGQGPEFLTYFQNEAQLEKSRLLSDRFSAERPKGSFSTLEIQRTEQGDSAMYLCASSRTENSYEQYFGPGTRLTVT.

The chain couples TRBV20-1 to TRBJ2-1; TCRdb's D call of TRBD2 is untestable without DNA. The germline V gene has CDR1 DFQATT and CDR2 SNEGSKA (reference sequence). The length of the CDR3 is 14 residues. CDR3 sequence reads: CSARDAGGVGEQFF.